These 17 T cell receptor beta chains share one sample of origin, sequenced in a study of blood T cell repertoires in COVID-19. The repertoire was sequenced with immunoSEQ multiplex PCR; TCRdb's copy has only in-frame clones and lacks some. This sample yields some 150,000 clones, of which about 90% are seen a single time; roughly 10% belongs to the top ten. The sequenced material came from peripheral blood. The receptors derive from a man aged 50 or older with active or convalescent COVID-19.

Only a few counts were recorded for this clone. The J gene is TRBJ2-7, the V gene TRBV21-1; the table calls TRBD1, which could not be checked here. TRBV21-1 is deemed a pseudogene. This CDR3 region has 15 residues. The CDR3 bases are TGTGCCAGCAGTTTAGGGACAGCAAGTACCTACGAGCAGTACTTC. Translated: CASSLGTASTYEQYF.

V is TRBV2 and J is TRBJ1-6, with 8 bases that match TRBD1. Germline V gene lookup returns CDR1 SNHLY and CDR2 FYNNEI. Trimming cost V 9 bases and J 10 bases; bases outside gene matches: 11. The CDR3 extends over 14 amino acids. CDR3: CASADRENYSPLHF. The DNA of the CDR3 is TGTGCCAGTGCGGACAGGGAAAATTACTCACCCCTCCACTTT.

This clone was detected once. The rearrangement links TRBV2 to TRBJ2-1; the match to TRBD2 covers 7 bases. Germline loops: CDR1 SNHLY, CDR2 FYNNEI. The CDR3 is made up of 16 amino acids. V dropped 4 bases and J dropped 5; count of bases not matched to a gene: 11. CDR3 bases: TGTGCCAGCAGTGCGCTTTGGGGGGAGGGCAACAATGAGCAGTTCTTC. It codes for CASSALWGEGNNEQFF.

The chain employs TRBV29-1 and TRBJ2-2, with TRBD2 matching 10 bases. Germline V CDR1 and CDR2: SQVTM, ANQGSEA. V shed 7 bases, J shed 3 bases, and the junction held 5 bases outside the gene matches. The CDR3 contains 14 residues. Here the CDR3 DNA reads TGCAGCGGTGCTAGCGGGAGACACACCGGGGAGCTGTTTTTT. It is translated as CSGASGRHTGELFF.

This clone appeared a few times. The chain links TRBV28 to TRBJ1-2, with TRBD1 identical over 7 bases. V was clipped by 2 bases and J by 4 bases; unmatched bases: 4. Per the germline V gene, CDR1 is MDHEN and CDR2 is SYDVKM. CDR3 length equals 14 residues. Written as DNA, the CDR3 is TGTGCCAGCAGTTTAATGAGGGGGCCCTATGGCTACACCTTC. Translated, it gives CASSLMRGPYGYTF.

The chain has TRBV5-1 and TRBJ2-1; 7 bases agree with TRBD1. The CDR3 extends over 15 amino acids. V trimming: 2 bases; J trimming: 7 bases; junction bases outside the gene matches: 9. The germline V gene encodes CDR1 SGHRS and CDR2 YFSETQ. The CDR3 bases are TGCGCCAGCAGCTTTTGGGAAAACAGGGGAAATGAGCAGTTCTTC. Residues: CASSFWENRGNEQFF.

This chain links TRBV29-1 with TRBJ1-2, with D possibly matching TRBD1 (5 bases). The CDR3 spans 14 residues. V dropped 2 bases and J dropped 4 bases, with 14 bases sitting between them. CDR1 is SQVTM, CDR2 ANQGSEA, per germline. DNA of the CDR3: TGCAGCGTTGAACCTCTCAGGGATGGCTATGGCTACACCTTC. Protein product: CSVEPLRDGYGYTF.

This sequence joins TRBV12-3 or TRBV12-4 and TRBJ1-5; D perhaps matches TRBD1 (6 bases). The V gene lost 6 bases and the J gene lost 9 bases, with 15 bases spanning the gap. This CDR3 is built from 13 residues. CDR3 sequence reads: CASSRQVFGPQHF. The CDR3 DNA reads as TGTGCCAGCAGCCGACAGGTTTTTGGGCCCCAGCATTTT.

The chain carries TRBV18 and TRBJ2-7; D may be TRBD1 (6 bases). V was trimmed by 6 bases and J by 3 bases, leaving 15 bases between them. CDR1 and CDR2 (germline): KGHSH, LQKENI. There are 14 residues in the CDR3. CDR3 in DNA: TGTGCCAGCTCCCCCGGGACAAATCGCTACGAGCAGTACTTC. This codes for CASSPGTNRYEQYF.

The rearrangement uses TRBV10-2 and TRBJ2-3; 9 bases align to TRBD2. The germline V gene has CDR1 WSHSY and CDR2 SAAADI. The junction had 11 bases not matched to a gene; V was cut back by 2 bases and J by 5 bases. This CDR3 region has 17 residues. CDR3 region: CASSEPFAGGPQDTQYF. Written as DNA, the CDR3 is TGCGCCAGCAGTGAGCCCTTTGCGGGAGGGCCTCAAGATACGCAGTATTTT.

CDR3 DNA sequence: TGTGCCAGCAGACCTATCGGCCAGGGCTATGGCTACACCTTC. This encodes CASRPIGQGYGYTF. V is TRBV28 and J is TRBJ1-2, with TRBD1 as a possible D gene (5 bases). Trimming left V 6 bases short and J 4 bases short, with 15 bases between. This CDR3 comprises 14 residues. Per germline, CDR1 MDHEN and CDR2 SYDVKM.

CDR3 loop: CASSRTVGASGRAYEQYF. The CDR3 DNA reads TGTGCCAGTAGCCGGACAGTAGGGGCTTCTGGTCGAGCCTACGAGCAGTACTTC. V is TRBV19 and J is TRBJ2-7; TRBD1 might be the D (6 bases). Per germline, CDR1 LNHDA and CDR2 SQIVND (reference sequence). Trimming shortened V by 6 bases and J by 2 bases, and 26 bases separated the two germline ends. The CDR3 contains 18 residues.

The chain has TRBV7-3 and TRBJ2-3; D gene ambiguous. V gave up 3 bases and J gave up 0 bases, with 7 bases separating them. In germline, CDR1 is SGHTA, CDR2 FQGTGA. The CDR3 loop spans 14 amino acids. Written as DNA, the CDR3 is TGTGCCAGCAGCTTGGGCCTTAGCACAGATACGCAGTATTTT. Its protein product is CASSLGLSTDTQYF.

The genes are TRBV9 and TRBJ2-1, with 9 bases fitting TRBD1. The germline V gene encodes CDR1 SGDLS and CDR2 YYNGEE. This CDR3 has 16 residues. The ends lost 0 bases at V and 7 bases at J; junction bases unmatched: 8. CDR3 nucleotides: TGTGCCAGCAGCGTAGACGGACAGGGGAATGGAAATGAGCAGTTCTTC. Protein product: CASSVDGQGNGNEQFF.

This rearrangement joins TRBV27 to TRBJ2-4; D perhaps matches TRBD2 (5 bases). Germline CDR1 reads MNHEY; CDR2 reads SMNVEV (reference sequence). The CDR3 sequence is 14 residues long. V lost 5 bases and J 3 bases, leaving 11 bases between the germline ends. CDR3 region: CASSPRGVKNIQYF. For the CDR3, the DNA is TGTGCCAGCAGTCCCCGGGGAGTCAAAAACATTCAGTACTTC.

This chain connects TRBV7-2 to TRBJ2-5, with TRBD2 matching over 8 bases. The V segment lost 5 bases and the J segment 5 bases; nucleotides outside the gene matches: 13. Germline lookup yields CDR1 SGHTA and CDR2 FQGNSA. The CDR3 extends over 16 amino acids. The CDR3 region is CASSLRRAGVRETQYF. Here the CDR3 DNA reads TGTGCCAGCAGCCTCCGAAGAGCGGGAGTCAGGGAGACCCAGTACTTC. The complete variable domain, with remaining parts taken from reference TRBV7-2 and TRBJ2-5, reads GAGVSQSPSNKVTEKGKDVELRCDPISGHTALYWYRQSLGQGLEFLIYFQGNSAPDKSGLPSDRFSAERTGGSVSTLTIQRTQQEDSAVYLCASSLRRAGVRETQYFGPGTRLLVL.

In this sample, this clone turned up a few times. V is TRBV7-2 and J is TRBJ2-7; tentative D call: TRBD1 (6 bases). Germline loops: CDR1 SGHTA, CDR2 FQGNSA. Trimming took 1 base from V and 6 from J, leaving 19 bases between them. This CDR3 contains 16 residues. The CDR3 here is CASSLDGRGLLVEQYF. The CDR3 DNA reads TGTGCCAGCAGCTTAGACGGCAGGGGATTATTAGTCGAGCAGTACTTC. Supplemented by reference TRBV7-2 and TRBJ2-7, the full variable domain reads GAGVSQSPSNKVTEKGKDVELRCDPISGHTALYWYRQSLGQGLEFLIYFQGNSAPDKSGLPSDRFSAERTGGSVSTLTIQRTQQEDSAVYLCASSLDGRGLLVEQYFGPGTRLTVT.